Listed here are 32 T cell receptor beta chains from one sample, sequenced in a study of T cell responses to AZD1222 COVID-19 vaccine (dated by TCRdb to the early 2020s). This sample's time point label indicates: about 28 days (+/-7) after the second vaccine dose. The library came from the immunoSEQ multiplex PCR assay. The clones in this table, taken by TCRdb from immuneACCESS, are in-frame only. Not every clone is retained; where verified, under half of the shortfall comes from an unresolved V gene, and the cause of the rest is unknown. The sample includes nearly 110,000 clones, with around 90% observed a single time. In total, the top ten clones hold 6.2% of the sample. The specimen comprised peripheral blood, sampled 28 days after the second AZD1222 dose. The receptors were sampled from an adult who received the AZD1222 COVID-19 vaccine.

The V call is TRBV6-4, the J call TRBJ1-5, with D perhaps TRBD1 (6 bases). The CDR3 consists of 16 residues. CDR1 MRHNA and CDR2 SNTAGT come from the germline V gene. With 4 bases removed from V and 1 base from J, the gap between germline ends came to 14 bases. In DNA, the CDR3 is TGTGCCAGCAGTGCCCGGGGGGCCGGGAGCAATCAGCCCCAGCATTTT. Translated: CASSARGAGSNQPQHF.

The chain employs TRBV4-3 and TRBJ2-6; D remains unclear. The germline V gene encodes CDR1 LGHNA and CDR2 YSLEER. V was trimmed by 0 bases and J by 0 bases, leaving 6 bases between them. The CDR3 sequence is 16 residues long. CDR3 nucleotide sequence: TGCGCCAGCAGCCAAGATCTTAGCTCTGGGGCCAACGTCCTGACTTTC. Translation gives CASSQDLSSGANVLTF.

V usage is TRBV5-5 and J usage is TRBJ1-2; no clear D gene. This CDR3 comprises 12 residues. Trimming took 1 base from V and 11 from J, leaving 12 bases between them. Looked up from germline, CDR1 is SGHKS and CDR2 is YYEKEE (reference sequence). The CDR3 sequence is CASSLRTYSYTF. CDR3 DNA sequence: TGTGCCAGCAGCTTGCGAACATACTCATACACCTTC.

This clone was detected a few times. The rearrangement uses TRBV14 and TRBJ2-7; a weak D match, TRBD2 (5 bases). This CDR3 is 14 amino acids long. The V gene lost 5 bases and the J gene lost 5 bases, with 16 bases spanning the gap. Per the germline V gene, CDR1 is SGHDN and CDR2 is FVKESK. The DNA of the CDR3 is TGTGCCAGCAGCGCCGGAGTGAGGGAGAACGAGCAGTACTTC. As protein: CASSAGVRENEQYF. Variable domain in full (rest from reference TRBV14 and TRBJ2-7): EAGVTQFPSHSVIEKGQTVTLRCDPISGHDNLYWYRRVMGKEIKFLLHFVKESKQDESGMPNNRFLAERTGGTYSTLKVQPAELEDSGVYFCASSAGVRENEQYFGPGTRLTVT.

The rearrangement links TRBV12-3 or TRBV12-4 to TRBJ1-1; no clear D gene. The CDR3 has 12 amino acids. V dropped 6 bases and J dropped 8 bases, with 13 bases sitting between them. CDR3 coding DNA: TGTGCCAGCAGATCTTTCGGGAAGGAAGCTTTCTTT. Its translation is CASRSFGKEAFF.

The chain has TRBV7-2 and TRBJ1-5; TRBD1 agrees at 9 bases. Germline values: CDR1 SGHTA, CDR2 FQGNSA. There are 15 residues in the CDR3. V was clipped by 4 bases and J by 4 bases; unmatched bases: 5. CDR3 in DNA: TGTGCCAGCAGCTCGGCCGGGACAGGGAATCAGCCCCAGCATTTT. Amino acid sequence: CASSSAGTGNQPQHF.

V gene TRBV4-2 combines with J gene TRBJ2-1, with 10 bases lining up with TRBD2. Losses at the gene ends were 3 bases for V and 6 bases for J; bases not matched to a gene: 23. CDR1 is LGHNA, CDR2 YNFKEQ, per germline. This CDR3 contains 21 residues. CDR3 sequence (DNA): TGTGCCAGCAGCCACCTCGGACAGGACGGACTAGCGGCCACGGAAGGCAATGAGCAGTTCTTC. It translates to CASSHLGQDGLAATEGNEQFF.

The V and J genes are TRBV28 and TRBJ1-2; TRBD1 matches at 9 bases. Looked up from germline, CDR1 is MDHEN and CDR2 is SYDVKM. The CDR3 is 18 residues long. V lost 8 bases, J lost 0 bases, and 16 bases stayed unmatched. The CDR3: CASSRKPDRGSSNYGYTF. The DNA for the CDR3 is TGTGCCAGCTCTCGGAAACCGGACAGGGGAAGTTCTAACTATGGCTACACCTTC.

The chain links TRBV13 to TRBJ1-1, with TRBD1 as a possible D gene (6 bases). The CDR3 is 17 amino acids. Germline V gene data show CDR1 as PRHDT and CDR2 as FYEKMQ (reference sequence). V was cut by 0 bases and J by 0 bases, with 14 bases left in between. The CDR3: CASSLGGWDTVNTEAFF. DNA of the CDR3: TGTGCCAGCAGCTTAGGGGGGTGGGACACCGTGAACACTGAAGCTTTCTTT.

The J gene is TRBJ1-5, the V gene TRBV16; D is undetermined. Trimming took off 2 bases at V and 4 bases at J, with 9 bases between the two ends. CDR1 KGHSY and CDR2 FQNENV come from the germline V gene. The CDR3 has 14 amino acids. Here the CDR3 reads CASSQAVLNQPQHF. For the CDR3, the DNA is TGTGCCAGCAGCCAAGCGGTTTTGAATCAGCCCCAGCATTTT.

The rearrangement joins TRBV19 to TRBJ2-1, with 8 bases matching TRBD2. Unmatched junction bases numbered 4, after V lost 0 bases and J lost 6 bases. Per the germline V gene, CDR1 is LNHDA and CDR2 is SQIVND (reference sequence). This CDR3 region has 15 residues. The CDR3 DNA reads TGTGCCAGTAGTATAGAGGTTAGCGGGACCAATGAGCAGTTCTTC. Amino acids: CASSIEVSGTNEQFF.

V is TRBV3-1 (or the pseudogene TRBV3-2) and J is TRBJ1-1; D remains unclear. The CDR3 has 15 residues. The germline V gene has CDR1 LGHDT and CDR2 YNNKEL (reference sequence). V shed 1 base and J shed 4 bases, with 13 bases lying between them. The CDR3 spells CASSQGKTWSTEAFF. The CDR3 nucleotides read TGTGCCAGCAGCCAAGGTAAGACATGGAGCACTGAAGCTTTCTTT.

V usage is TRBV5-4 and J usage is TRBJ2-7; 10 nucleotides agree with TRBD1. CDR1 is SGHNT and CDR2 is YYREEE in the germline V gene (reference sequence). This CDR3 is 14 amino acids long. Germline trimming cut 4 bases from V and 2 bases from J; bases unmatched to any gene: 3. The CDR3 nucleotides are TGTGCCAGCAGCGGACAGGGGGAGGCCTACGAGCAGTACTTC. Its translation is CASSGQGEAYEQYF.

The rearrangement uses TRBV5-1 and TRBJ2-3; D is uncertain. The CDR3 consists of 12 residues. The ends were cut back, 4 bases at V and 6 bases at J, with 9 bases in the middle. The germline CDR1 and CDR2 sequences are SGHRS and YFSETQ. The CDR3 loop is CASSLTYDTQYF. CDR3 DNA: TGCGCCAGCAGCCTCACGTACGATACGCAGTATTTT.

This chain links TRBV11-2 with TRBJ1-4; D is undetermined. Trimming left V 1 base short and J 7 bases short, with 10 bases between. The CDR3 covers 14 residues. Germline V gives CDR1 SGHAT, CDR2 FQNNGV. The CDR3 region is CASSLGGRREKLFF. The DNA for the CDR3 is TGTGCCAGCAGCTTAGGAGGACGGCGTGAAAAACTGTTTTTT.

This chain uses TRBV5-4 with TRBJ2-2; 7 bases fit TRBD1. The length of the CDR3 is 16 residues. The V segment lost 4 bases and the J segment 6 bases; nucleotides outside the gene matches: 12. CDR1 is SGHNT, CDR2 YYREEE, per germline (reference sequence). CDR3 residues: CASSGTGVGDAGELFF. The CDR3 DNA sequence: TGTGCCAGCAGCGGCACAGGGGTGGGGGATGCCGGGGAGCTGTTTTTT. Variable domain in full (rest from reference TRBV5-4 and TRBJ2-2): ETGVTQSPTHLIKTRGQQVTLRCSSQSGHNTVSWYQQALGQGPQFIFQYYREEENGRGNFPPRFSGLQFPNYSSELNVNALELDDSALYLCASSGTGVGDAGELFFGEGSRLTVL.

This clone is a singleton in its sample. This chain connects TRBV28 to TRBJ2-1, with TRBD2 as a possible D gene (5 bases). Trimming removed 7 bases from V and 0 bases from J, with 16 bases in between. The CDR3 runs 16 residues. Germline CDR1 and CDR2: MDHEN and SYDVKM. The CDR3 spells CASIGDVASSYNEQFF. DNA for the CDR3: TGTGCCAGCATCGGGGATGTAGCTAGCTCCTACAATGAGCAGTTCTTC.

Here the CDR3 DNA reads TGTGCCAGCAGCCACCTGCCGGGACAATTTTCCCAGTACTTC. Encoded protein: CASSHLPGQFSQYF. This chain links TRBV14 with TRBJ2-5, with a possible D match to TRBD1 (6 bases). V lost 3 bases, J lost 9 bases, and 17 bases lay in between. This CDR3 is built from 14 residues. Germline V gene sequence: CDR1 SGHDN, CDR2 FVKESK.

This chain joins TRBV5-4 and TRBJ2-4; TRBD1 matches 7 bases. The CDR3 consists of 16 residues. Germline V lookup: CDR1 SGHNT, CDR2 YYREEE (reference sequence). The J segment lost 0 bases and the V segment lost 6 bases, leaving 9 bases of the junction unmatched. This CDR3 reads CASTRQGGVAKNIQYF. Written as DNA, the CDR3 is TGTGCCAGCACCCGACAGGGTGGAGTAGCCAAAAACATTCAGTACTTC.

The V gene is TRBV6-5, the J gene TRBJ2-7; tentative D call: TRBD1 (5 bases). The V gene's germline CDR1 is MNHEY and CDR2 SVGAGI. The length of the CDR3 is 12 residues. Trimming removed 10 bases at V and 4 bases at J, with 14 bases between. CDR3 nucleotide sequence: TGTGCCATCGGGTGGGGCCAATACGAGCAGTACTTC. Its protein product is CAIGWGQYEQYF.

This clone appeared a single time. The chain has TRBV19 and TRBJ1-4, with TRBD1 as a possible D gene (5 bases). CDR1 is LNHDA and CDR2 is SQIVND in the germline V gene (reference sequence). This CDR3 is 18 amino acids long. V gave up 4 bases and J gave up 1 base, with 19 bases separating them. The CDR3 DNA is TGTGCCAGTAGTAGACCGCCGGGACCTATGGGAACTAATGAAAAACTGTTTTTT. The encoded protein is CASSRPPGPMGTNEKLFF.

The chain carries TRBV12-3 or TRBV12-4 and TRBJ2-1; 9 nucleotides match TRBD2. Losses at the gene ends were 10 bases for V and 8 bases for J; bases not matched to a gene: 9. The CDR3 sequence is 13 residues long. The CDR3 here is CAIARGTSYEQFF. CDR3 coding DNA: TGTGCCATCGCTCGAGGGACTAGCTATGAGCAGTTCTTC.

This CDR3 is CASSLAGVKGTYGYTF. The CDR3 DNA is TGTGCCAGCAGCTTAGCGGGGGTTAAGGGGACCTATGGCTACACCTTC. This rearrangement joins TRBV7-9 to TRBJ1-2; D might be TRBD1 (5 bases). Trimming shortened V by 0 bases and J by 4 bases, and 15 bases separated the two germline ends. From germline, CDR1 is SEHNR and CDR2 FQNEAQ (reference sequence). The CDR3 loop spans 16 amino acids.

This chain joins TRBV19 and TRBJ1-2, with TRBD1 matching 8 bases. The CDR3 extends over 14 amino acids. Unmatched junction bases numbered 8, after V lost 7 bases and J lost 4 bases. The germline gives CDR1 LNHDA, CDR2 SQIVND (reference sequence). The CDR3 coding sequence is TGTGCCAGTACCCACACAGGGGGGGTCTATGGCTACACCTTC. It encodes CASTHTGGVYGYTF.

This chain connects TRBV5-1 to TRBJ1-2; 9 bases map to TRBD1. V was pared by 0 bases and J by 8 bases, with 11 bases of the junction left unmatched. Germline lookup yields CDR1 SGHRS and CDR2 YFSETQ. The CDR3 has 16 amino acids. The chain's CDR3 is CASSLELADRGMGYTF. The CDR3 nucleotides are TGCGCCAGCAGCTTGGAGTTGGCGGACAGGGGTATGGGCTACACCTTC.

This sequence joins TRBV2 and TRBJ1-1; no reliable D call. This CDR3 has 13 residues. Germline-derived CDR1 and CDR2 are SNHLY and FYNNEI. V was pared by 5 bases and J by 0 bases, with 7 bases between. The CDR3 DNA is TGTGCCAGCAGTAGCGGGGTGAACACTGAAGCTTTCTTT. It codes for CASSSGVNTEAFF.

The chain combines TRBV25-1 with TRBJ1-4; D is unresolved. CDR1 is MGHDK, CDR2 SYGVNS, per germline. Trimming cost V 1 base and J 0 bases, with 6 bases left between them. This CDR3 is built from 15 residues. The CDR3 DNA reads TGTGCCAGCAGTGAATGGCAGGCAACTAATGAAAAACTGTTTTTT. Amino acids: CASSEWQATNEKLFF.

The J gene is TRBJ1-2, the V gene TRBV5-1; 7 nucleotides match TRBD1. Germline V gives CDR1 SGHRS, CDR2 YFSETQ. There are 13 residues in the CDR3. Losses at the gene ends were 3 bases for V and 8 bases for J; bases not matched to a gene: 7. CDR3 DNA sequence: TGCGCCAGCAGCTCGACAGGGCCGCGGGGCTACACCTTC. As protein: CASSSTGPRGYTF.

The chain has TRBV11-2 and TRBJ1-3; D not resolved. Trimming took off 6 bases at V and 2 bases at J, with 14 bases between the two ends. The V gene's germline CDR1 is SGHAT and CDR2 FQNNGV. CDR3 length equals 15 residues. The CDR3 region has the DNA TGTGCCAGCAGGGAGACGGGAAAGGCTGGAAACACCATATATTTT. Translating gives CASRETGKAGNTIYF.

The chain couples TRBV9 to TRBJ2-5, with D possibly matching TRBD1 (6 bases). The germline V gene encodes CDR1 SGDLS and CDR2 YYNGEE. Deletions cut 4 bases from V and 2 bases from J, with 9 bases between. The CDR3 extends over 13 amino acids. The CDR3 bases are TGTGCCAGCAGCTCAACAGGGCAAGAGACCCAGTACTTC. Protein: CASSSTGQETQYF.

CDR3 sequence: CASSLRDTKNTGELFF. The CDR3 bases are TGTGCCAGCAGCCTCCGGGACACGAAAAACACCGGGGAGCTGTTTTTT. This chain links TRBV11-1 with TRBJ2-2; tentatively, D is TRBD1 (6 bases). CDR1 and CDR2 (germline): SGHAT, FQDESV (reference sequence). CDR3 length: 16 amino acids. The ends were cut back, 5 bases at V and 2 bases at J, with 15 bases in the middle.

The V and J genes are TRBV4-3 and TRBJ1-4; 8 positions agree with TRBD1. Per germline, CDR1 LGHNA and CDR2 YSLEER. The CDR3 runs to 16 residues. V shed 4 bases and J 4 bases; nucleotides not matched to a gene: 8. CDR3 bases: TGCGCCAGCAGCCGACTTACAGGGGGACATAATGAAAAACTGTTTTTT. This codes for CASSRLTGGHNEKLFF.